This passage covers 5 T cell receptor beta chains from one sample sequenced in a study of blood T cell repertoires in COVID-19. Generated by immunoSEQ multiplex PCR, the TCRdb table keeps only in-frame clones and is missing some. The data show 300,000 or so clones, with roughly nine tenths seen just once and 2.2% held by the top ten. The sample consisted of peripheral blood. The receptors derive from a woman aged 30 to 39 with COVID-19, enrolled during active disease.

V gene TRBV6-5 combines with J gene TRBJ1-1, with D maybe TRBD1 (5 bases). In germline, CDR1 is MNHEY, CDR2 SVGAGI. This CDR3 has 13 residues. V lost 7 bases and J 2 bases, leaving 11 bases between the germline ends. CDR3 protein: CASNGRDNTEAFF. CDR3 coding DNA: TGTGCCAGCAACGGGAGGGACAACACTGAAGCTTTCTTT.

This chain links TRBV24-1 with TRBJ1-1; 9 nucleotides match TRBD1. J was trimmed by 5 bases and V by 2 bases; bases with no gene match: 8. CDR1 is KGHDR, CDR2 SFDVKD, per germline. The CDR3 length is 16 residues. The CDR3 loop is CATSDSGQGKRTEAFF. The CDR3 coding sequence is TGTGCCACCAGTGATTCGGGACAGGGTAAGCGGACTGAAGCTTTCTTT.

The rearrangement links TRBV7-6 to TRBJ2-1, with 11 bases aligning to TRBD2. Trimming cost V 5 bases and J 3 bases; bases outside gene matches: 6. The CDR3 runs 16 residues. Germline loops: CDR1 SGHVS, CDR2 FNYEAQ. The CDR3 here is CASSTRGTSGYNEQFF. CDR3 nucleotides: TGTGCCAGCAGCACAAGAGGGACTAGCGGCTACAATGAGCAGTTCTTC.

The chain recombines TRBV25-1 with TRBJ2-6; 7 bases map to TRBD2. The CDR3 contains 18 residues. From germline, CDR1 is MGHDK and CDR2 SYGVNS. J lost 2 bases, V lost 2 bases, and 9 bases had no gene match. The CDR3 loop reads CASSEEPLGGTGANVLTF. CDR3 in DNA: TGTGCCAGCAGTGAAGAGCCCCTCGGGGGGACTGGGGCCAACGTCCTGACTTTC.

The chain joins TRBV10-3 to TRBJ1-3; 8 bases map to TRBD1. This CDR3 is built from 15 residues. V lost 5 bases, J lost 5 bases, and 8 bases stayed unmatched. CDR1 is ENHRY and CDR2 is SYGVKD in the germline V gene. The CDR3 reads CAISTNDRGRNTIYF. The CDR3 bases are TGTGCCATCAGTACTAACGACAGGGGCAGAAACACCATATATTTT.